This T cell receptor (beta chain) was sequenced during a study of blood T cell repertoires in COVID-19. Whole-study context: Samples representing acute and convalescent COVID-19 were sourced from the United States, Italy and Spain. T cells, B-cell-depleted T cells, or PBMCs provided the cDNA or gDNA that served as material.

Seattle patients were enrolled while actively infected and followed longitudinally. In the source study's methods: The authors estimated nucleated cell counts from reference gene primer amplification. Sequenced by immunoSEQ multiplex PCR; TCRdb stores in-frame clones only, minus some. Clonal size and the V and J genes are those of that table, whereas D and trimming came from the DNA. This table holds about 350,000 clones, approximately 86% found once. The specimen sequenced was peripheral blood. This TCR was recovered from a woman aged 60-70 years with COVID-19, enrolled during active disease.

This CDR3 is CASSSGGPRNEKLFF. The CDR3 DNA follows: TGTGCCAGCAGCTCAGGGGGACCGCGGAATGAAAAACTGTTTTTT. The chain employs TRBV4-2 and TRBJ1-4, with TRBD1 matching 7 bases. The CDR3 runs to 15 residues. Per germline, CDR1 LGHNA and CDR2 YNFKEQ. After removal of 5 bases from V and 5 bases from J, the junction contained 8 bases not matched to a gene.